This entry lists 25 T cell receptor beta chains sequenced from one sample in a study of T cell repertoires in cytomegalovirus infection. One entry per CDR3 protein, called by TCRdb with MiXCR from the reads. The sample carries 150,000 to 200,000 distinct CDR3 sequences, approximately 30% recorded once. The sequencing input was PBMCs. The receptor set was obtained from a human donor in good health (CMV status not recorded). Some clones in this sample may be carry-over from other donors' samples.

This chain connects TRBV5-1 to TRBJ2-5, with D perhaps TRBD1 or TRBD2 (5 bases each). This CDR3 region has 14 residues. The germline gives CDR1 SGHRS, CDR2 YFSETQ. V lost 3 bases to trimming and J lost 5 bases, with 14 bases between them. This CDR3 is CASSSGPAGETQYF. DNA for the CDR3: TGCGCCAGCAGCTCGGGACCGGCCGGGGAGACCCAGTACTTC.

The chain uses TRBV18 and TRBJ1-1; 8 nucleotides match TRBD1. With 3 bases clipped from V and 5 bases from J, the junction kept 5 bases outside the gene matches. Germline CDR1 and CDR2: KGHSH and LQKENI. The CDR3 has 14 amino acids. The CDR3 region has the DNA TGTGCCAGCTCACCGAGGACAGGGAGGACTGAAGCTTTCTTT. This gives the protein CASSPRTGRTEAFF.

V usage is TRBV6-2 or TRBV6-3 and J usage is TRBJ1-2, with D perhaps matching TRBD1 (5 bases). There are 14 residues in the CDR3. Deletions cut 2 bases from V and 4 bases from J, with 11 bases between. Looked up from germline, CDR1 is MNHEY and CDR2 is SVGEGT. The CDR3 DNA sequence: TGTGCCAGCAGTTACGTCGGGGGGACCTATGGCTACACCTTC. Protein: CASSYVGGTYGYTF.

This chain links TRBV5-1 with TRBJ2-1; 7 positions agree with TRBD1. Per germline, CDR1 SGHRS and CDR2 YFSETQ. The CDR3 extends over 15 amino acids. With V trimmed by 2 bases and J by 7 bases, 9 bases remained unmatched. The CDR3 is CASSFDRDIVNEQFF. For the CDR3, the DNA is TGCGCCAGCAGCTTCGACAGGGACATTGTTAATGAGCAGTTCTTC.

Written as DNA, the CDR3 is TGTGCCAGCAGCCTTAGCATGAGGGCCCAAGGTGGCTACACCTTC. The encoded protein is CASSLSMRAQGGYTF. The genes are TRBV7-8 and TRBJ1-2; D is undetermined. CDR1 and CDR2 (germline): SGHVS, FQNEAQ. V was pared by 5 bases and J by 7 bases, with 20 bases between. This CDR3 is built from 15 residues.

This clonotype came up many times. The chain carries TRBV7-2 and TRBJ2-5; 7 nucleotides match TRBD2. Germline CDR1 SGHTA, CDR2 FQGNSA. This CDR3 has 15 residues. With 1 base clipped from V and 1 base from J, the junction kept 3 bases outside the gene matches. The CDR3 region is CASSLGAGIQETQYF. The CDR3 DNA is TGTGCCAGCAGCTTAGGAGCGGGAATCCAAGAGACCCAGTACTTC.

The J gene is TRBJ1-2, the V gene TRBV28; D ambiguous. The CDR3 extends over 12 amino acids. The V gene lost 10 bases and the J gene lost 2 bases, with 11 bases spanning the gap. Germline V gene data show CDR1 as MDHEN and CDR2 as SYDVKM. The chain's CDR3 is CATNGQNYGYTF. CDR3 sequence (DNA): TGTGCCACCAACGGGCAGAACTATGGCTACACCTTC.

The rearrangement uses TRBV12-3 or TRBV12-4 and TRBJ2-1; D unclear. There are 11 residues in the CDR3. V lost 4 bases and J 12 bases, leaving 10 bases between the germline ends. The CDR3 bases are TGTGCCAGCAGTTCTTCCCAAAGGCAGTTCTTC. This codes for CASSSSQRQFF.

There are many counts of this clonotype. This sequence joins TRBV7-8 and TRBJ1-5; D is uncertain. Trimming removed 0 bases at V and 3 bases at J, with 9 bases between. Germline V gene sequence: CDR1 SGHVS, CDR2 FQNEAQ. The CDR3 covers 15 residues. CDR3 sequence: CASSLARRFNQPQHF. CDR3 nucleotide sequence: TGTGCCAGCAGCTTAGCGCGCAGGTTCAATCAGCCCCAGCATTTT.

To note about this clonotype: The CDR3 carries no conserved terminal phenylalanine or tryptophan, so it likely arises from a read error. The chain couples TRBV29-1 to TRBJ2-7, with D hard to call. The CDR3 runs to 16 residues. Trimming removed 4 bases at V and 3 bases at J, with 22 bases between. The V gene's germline CDR1 is SQVTM and CDR2 ANQGSEA. CDR3 nucleotides: TGCAGCGTTGTAGGGCACCGCCAAGGGATTTTCTACGAGCAGTACTTA. As protein: CSVVGHRQGIFYEQYL.

The rearrangement joins TRBV23-1 to TRBJ2-7; 9 nucleotides match TRBD1. TRBV23-1 is annotated as an ORF whose role is uncertain. The CDR3 sequence is 16 residues long. The CDR3 DNA is TGCGCAGAAAGGAAATCCGGGACAGGGTTTGGCGGTGAGCAGTACTTC. Translation gives CAERKSGTGFGGEQYF.

This chain connects TRBV7-8 to TRBJ2-7, with D possibly being TRBD1 (6 bases). The ends were cut back, 7 bases at V and 1 base at J, with 20 bases in the middle. CDR1 and CDR2 (germline): SGHVS, FQNEAQ. The CDR3 extends over 16 amino acids. Here the CDR3 DNA reads TGTGCCAGCATCCCCGGGACAAGAGTAGGTTCCTACGAGCAGTACTTC. This translates into CASIPGTRVGSYEQYF. Filled out from reference TRBV7-8 and TRBJ2-7, the complete variable domain reads GAGVSQSPRYKVAKRGQDVALRCDPISGHVSLFWYQQALGQGPEFLTYFQNEAQLDKSGLPSDRFFAERPEGSVSTLKIQRTQQEDSAVYLCASIPGTRVGSYEQYFGPGTRLTVT.

This clonotype was seen many times. The V gene is TRBV11-2, the J gene TRBJ2-5; TRBD2 might be the D (7 bases). The CDR3 runs 15 residues. From germline, CDR1 is SGHAT and CDR2 FQNNGV. V was trimmed by 7 bases and J by 1 base, leaving 16 bases between them. CDR3 sequence (DNA): TGTGCCAGCACCTGGTTGGCGGGGGCCCAAGAGACCCAGTACTTC. This sequence encodes CASTWLAGAQETQYF.

Turning to this clonotype: A much more abundant neighbour one base away suggests this may be a read error. The chain combines TRBV10-3 with TRBJ2-3, with D possibly being TRBD1 (7 bases). The CDR3 is 13 amino acids. Per the germline V gene, CDR1 is ENHRY and CDR2 is SYGVKD. The CDR3 is CAVRGDSTDTQYF. In DNA, the CDR3 is TGTGCCGTCAGGGGGGACAGCACAGATACGCAGTATTTT.

Note on this clonotype: A much larger clone differs by one base, so this may be a read error. This rearrangement joins TRBV7-2 to TRBJ1-2; no firm D call. V was pared by 4 bases and J by 8 bases, with 23 bases between. In germline, CDR1 is SGHTA, CDR2 FQGNSA. The CDR3 is made up of 16 amino acids. The CDR3 nucleotides are TGTGCCAGCAGCTCTTCCTCCACTTCATGGAGGCGAGGCTACACCTTC. This encodes CASSSSSTSWRRGYTF.

There are many counts of this clonotype. The chain recombines TRBV4-2 with TRBJ1-5; tentative D call: TRBD1 (5 bases). Germline lookup yields CDR1 LGHNA and CDR2 YNFKEQ. The CDR3 has 17 residues. V was cut by 1 base and J by 1 base, with 14 bases left in between. The CDR3 region is CASSQALGEDSNQPQHF. CDR3 DNA: TGTGCCAGCAGCCAAGCGTTAGGGGAGGACAGCAATCAGCCCCAGCATTTT.

About this clonotype itself: It may be a read error: a sequence one base away is much more abundant. The rearrangement uses TRBV7-2 and TRBJ2-7, with TRBD2 matching over 8 bases. This CDR3 has 18 residues. CDR1 SGHTA and CDR2 FQGNSA come from the germline V gene. V lost 5 bases to trimming and J lost 3 bases; unmatched junction nucleotides: 18. The CDR3 spells CASSIGGGGSTTFYEQYF. The CDR3 nucleotides read TGTGCCAGCAGCATCGGGGGGGGCGGCAGCACGACTTTCTACGAGCAGTACTTC.

This clonotype was recorded many times. CDR3 coding DNA: TGTGCCAGCACCCTTTCCGCCGGGGCTGCGAACACTGAAGCTTTCTTT. It yields the protein CASTLSAGAANTEAFF. The J gene is TRBJ1-1, the V gene TRBV7-2; a weak D match, TRBD1 (5 bases). The V end lost 7 bases, the J end lost 1 base, and 19 bases lay between the germline ends. The germline V gene has CDR1 SGHTA and CDR2 FQGNSA. This CDR3 comprises 16 residues.

This clonotype appeared a few times. This chain uses TRBV7-2 with TRBJ2-3; TRBD2 agrees at 7 bases. V trimming: 2 bases; J trimming: 3 bases; junction bases outside the gene matches: 8. The CDR3 is 16 residues long. Germline CDR1 reads SGHTA; CDR2 reads FQGNSA. CDR3 protein: CASSLWDWGGTDTQYF. The CDR3, as DNA: TGTGCCAGCAGCTTATGGGATTGGGGGGGAACAGATACGCAGTATTTT.

This clonotype was observed many times. The V gene is TRBV7-2, the J gene TRBJ1-1, with 9 bases aligning to TRBD1. CDR3 length equals 15 residues. Looked up from germline, CDR1 is SGHTA and CDR2 is FQGNSA. V shed 3 bases and J 1 base; nucleotides not matched to a gene: 3. For the CDR3, the DNA is TGTGCCAGCAGCTTGGACAGGGGAACGAACACTGAAGCTTTCTTT. Protein: CASSLDRGTNTEAFF.

This clonotype has ten or more counts. The rearrangement uses TRBV7-9 and TRBJ1-4; a possible D gene is TRBD1 (5 bases). The V end was cut by 5 bases, the J end by 4 bases, with 20 bases between. The CDR3 loop spans 17 amino acids. Germline V gene sequence: CDR1 SEHNR, CDR2 FQNEAQ (reference sequence). CDR3 sequence reads: CASSPRLPGAINEKLFF. The CDR3 coding sequence is TGTGCCAGCAGCCCTCGACTCCCCGGGGCCATTAATGAAAAACTGTTTTTT. Drawing the rest from reference TRBV7-9 and TRBJ1-4, the complete variable domain is DTGVSQNPRHKITKRGQNVTFRCDPISEHNRLYWYRQTLGQGPEFLTYFQNEAQLEKSRLLSDRFSAERPKGSFSTLEIQRTEQGDSAMYLCASSPRLPGAINEKLFFGSGTQLSVL.

Only a few counts were recorded for this clonotype. The chain uses TRBV5-1 and TRBJ1-1; D gene unclear. From germline, CDR1 is SGHRS and CDR2 YFSETQ. CDR3 length: 15 residues. The ends were cut back, 4 bases at V and 6 bases at J, with 19 bases in the middle. As DNA, the CDR3 is TGCGCCAGCAGCCCGGGAAGTCCACCATCGGCTGAAGCTTTCTTT. Translating gives CASSPGSPPSAEAFF. The variable domain in full, completed from reference TRBV5-1 and TRBJ1-1, reads KAGVTQTPRYLIKTRGQQVTLSCSPISGHRSVSWYQQTPGQGLQFLFEYFSETQRNKGNFPGRFSGRQFSNSRSEMNVSTLELGDSALYLCASSPGSPPSAEAFFGQGTRLTVV.

The table lists this clonotype with a few counts. The chain carries TRBV7-2 and TRBJ2-4; 10 bases align to TRBD2. Per the germline V gene, CDR1 is SGHTA and CDR2 is FQGNSA. The CDR3 is made up of 18 amino acids. J was trimmed by 1 base and V by 0 bases; bases with no gene match: 6. CDR3: CASSLAQRGGRAKNIQYF. In DNA, the CDR3 is TGTGCCAGCAGCTTAGCTCAGCGGGGGGGCCGGGCCAAAAACATTCAGTACTTC. Filled out from reference TRBV7-2 and TRBJ2-4, the complete variable domain reads GAGVSQSPSNKVTEKGKDVELRCDPISGHTALYWYRQSLGQGLEFLIYFQGNSAPDKSGLPSDRFSAERTGGSVSTLTIQRTQQEDSAVYLCASSLAQRGGRAKNIQYFGAGTRLSVL.

J is TRBJ2-5 and V is TRBV27; a weak D match, TRBD1 (5 bases). The V gene lost 5 bases and the J gene lost 7 bases, with 14 bases spanning the gap. Germline V lookup: CDR1 MNHEY, CDR2 SMNVEV (reference sequence). The CDR3 is made up of 13 amino acids. The CDR3 DNA follows: TGTGCCAGCAGTCCTCAGGCCGACAGGACCCAGTACTTC. Translating gives CASSPQADRTQYF.

The chain links TRBV10-3 to TRBJ1-4; 7 bases fit TRBD1. Germline V gene sequence: CDR1 ENHRY, CDR2 SYGVKD. The CDR3 is 14 amino acids. V gave up 6 bases and J gave up 4 bases; unmatched junction bases: 5. The CDR3: CAISRQGDNEKLFF. The DNA of the CDR3 is TGTGCCATCAGCCGACAGGGAGATAATGAAAAACTGTTTTTT.